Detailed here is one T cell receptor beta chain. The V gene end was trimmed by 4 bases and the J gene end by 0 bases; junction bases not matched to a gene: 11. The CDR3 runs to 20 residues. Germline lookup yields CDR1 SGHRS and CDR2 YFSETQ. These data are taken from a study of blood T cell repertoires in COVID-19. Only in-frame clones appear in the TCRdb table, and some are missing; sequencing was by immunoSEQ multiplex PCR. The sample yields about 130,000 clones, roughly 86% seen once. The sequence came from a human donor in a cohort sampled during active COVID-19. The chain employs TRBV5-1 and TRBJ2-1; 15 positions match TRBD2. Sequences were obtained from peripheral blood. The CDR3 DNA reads TGCGCCAGCAGCCCTAGGACTAGCGGGGGGGCGAGTAGCTCCTACAATGAGCAGTTCTTC. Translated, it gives CASSPRTSGGASSSYNEQFF.